The clone carrying this T cell receptor beta chain is labeled as large. These data are taken from a study of lung T cells in sarcoidosis with Löfgren's syndrome. Study information: Sarcoidosis features CD4+ T cell accumulation in bronchoalveolar lavage fluid.

TCRdb fed the reads into MiXCR, producing one record per CDR3 protein. Here the sample spans 1,000 or so distinct CDR3 sequences, 25% to 35% being singletons. Germline CDR1 and CDR2: MNHEY and SVGEGT. The CDR3 covers 14 residues. The V gene end was trimmed by 2 bases and the J gene end by 1 base; junction bases not matched to a gene: 0. This receptor was obtained from a human donor with sarcoidosis (Löfgren's syndrome or another form), or a control subject (not recorded which). The sequenced sample consisted of CD4+ T cells from bronchoalveolar lavage fluid. This chain connects TRBV6-2 or TRBV6-3 to TRBJ1-1; 8 positions agree with TRBD1. The CDR3 coding sequence is TGTGCCAGCAGTTACGACAGGGGGAACACTGAAGCTTTCTTT. Translating gives CASSYDRGNTEAFF.